The 10 T cell receptor beta chains listed next were all sequenced from one sample in a study of cytomegalovirus exposure and HLA in healthy donors. With 60 Vbeta and 13 Jbeta primers, the PCR was carried out. TCRdb keeps only in-frame clones here, not all; method: immunoSEQ multiplex PCR. The sample yields around 97,000 clones, around two thirds seen once. The sequenced sample was PBMCs. These receptors came from a woman aged 45-65 years in good health and CMV-seronegative.

The CDR3 nucleotides are TGTGCCAGCAGCCAACTAGGGACTAGCGGAAAACGCAATGAGCAGTTCTTC. Translating gives CASSQLGTSGKRNEQFF. The J gene is TRBJ2-1, the V gene TRBV14, with 11 positions matching TRBD2. V lost 2 bases to trimming and J lost 6 bases; unmatched junction nucleotides: 9. Germline V gene data show CDR1 as SGHDN and CDR2 as FVKESK. The CDR3 has 17 residues.

The V call is TRBV30, the J call TRBJ1-2, with D possibly TRBD1 on 6 matching bases. Trimming shortened V by 3 bases and J by 8 bases, and 13 bases separated the two germline ends. The CDR3 extends over 12 amino acids. Germline loops: CDR1 GTSNPN, CDR2 SVGIG (reference sequence). Here the CDR3 DNA reads TGTGCCTGGAGGTGGGAAGGGGGAGGCTACACCTTC. Its translation is CAWRWEGGGYTF. The whole variable domain, remainder taken from reference TRBV30 and TRBJ1-2, is SQTIHQWPATLVQPVGSPLSLECTVEGTSNPNLYWYRQAAGRGLQLLFYSVGIGQISSEVPQNLSASRPQDRQFILSSKKLLLSDSGFYLCAWRWEGGGYTFGSGTRLTVV.

V gene TRBV7-2 combines with J gene TRBJ2-7; TRBD2 might be the D (7 bases). V was shortened by 5 bases and J by 0 bases, with 17 bases between the two germline ends. CDR1 is SGHTA and CDR2 is FQGNSA in the germline V gene. CDR3 length: 16 residues. This CDR3 reads CASSTWGGPSSYEQYF. CDR3 nucleotide sequence: TGTGCCAGCAGCACCTGGGGGGGGCCCAGCTCCTACGAGCAGTACTTC.

V usage is TRBV4-1 and J usage is TRBJ1-4; possibly TRBD1 for D (5 bases). The germline CDR1 and CDR2 sequences are MGHRA and YSYEKL. V was shortened by 3 bases and J by 6 bases, with 14 bases between the two germline ends. CDR3 length equals 15 residues. The CDR3 reads CASSQQQAWDEKLFF. The CDR3 nucleotides are TGCGCCAGCAGCCAGCAACAGGCATGGGATGAAAAACTGTTTTTT.

The rearrangement uses TRBV5-4 and TRBJ2-1; 9 nucleotides line up with TRBD2. Germline V lookup: CDR1 SGHNT, CDR2 YYREEE (reference sequence). V dropped 4 bases and J dropped 7; count of bases not matched to a gene: 12. The length of the CDR3 is 16 residues. This chain's CDR3 is CASSLQAGGEGNEQFF. In DNA form, the CDR3 reads TGTGCCAGCAGCCTACAAGCGGGAGGCGAGGGGAATGAGCAGTTCTTC.

The gene calls are TRBV5-1 and TRBJ1-4; D is possibly TRBD1 (6 bases). V lost 6 bases, J lost 1 base, and 16 bases lay in between. CDR3 size: 16 residues. Germline lookup yields CDR1 SGHRS and CDR2 YFSETQ. This CDR3 is CASIRQGLVTNEKLFF. The CDR3 region has the DNA TGCGCCAGCATTCGGCAGGGGTTGGTAACTAATGAAAAACTGTTTTTT.

This clone was seen a handful of times. The rearrangement links TRBV7-6 to TRBJ2-2; perhaps TRBD2 as D (6 bases). Germline V gives CDR1 SGHVS, CDR2 FNYEAQ. V was trimmed by 1 base and J by 3 bases, leaving 9 bases between them. The CDR3 spans 15 residues. The CDR3 nucleotides are TGTGCCAGCAGCTTAGGGAGCGGGCACACCGGGGAGCTGTTTTTT. This translates into CASSLGSGHTGELFF.

This chain links TRBV4-2 with TRBJ2-5, with D perhaps matching TRBD1 (6 bases). V lost 1 base, J lost 1 base, and 10 bases lay in between. CDR1 LGHNA and CDR2 YNFKEQ come from the germline V gene. There are 15 residues in the CDR3. The CDR3 DNA reads as TGTGCCAGCAGCCAAGGGACAGACCTCCAAGAGACCCAGTACTTC. This gives the protein CASSQGTDLQETQYF.

This chain links TRBV4-1 with TRBJ2-7; weak D call: TRBD1 (5 bases). Germline V gives CDR1 MGHRA, CDR2 YSYEKL. The CDR3 runs 16 residues. The V end was cut by 2 bases, the J end by 2 bases, with 16 bases between. The CDR3: CASSQRTHENTYEQYF. The CDR3 DNA reads as TGCGCCAGCAGCCAAAGGACACACGAAAATACCTACGAGCAGTACTTC.

V gene TRBV6-5 combines with J gene TRBJ2-7; a possible D gene is TRBD1 (6 bases). The germline CDR1 and CDR2 sequences are MNHEY and SVGAGI. The length of the CDR3 is 13 residues. The V end was cut by 5 bases, the J end by 7 bases, with 15 bases between. CDR3: CASSGQPMGEQYF. DNA for the CDR3: TGTGCCAGCAGTGGACAGCCGATGGGAGAGCAGTACTTC.